The next 23 T cell receptor beta chains were all read from a single sample in a study of shared clonotypes between healthy human individuals. Libraries were prepared by immunoSEQ multiplex PCR; TCRdb keeps only in-frame clonotypes and omits some of them. The data hold about 1 million clones, with about 80% observed a single time. Material: memory CD4+ T cells sorted from blood. Subset noted: CD45RA-negative fraction. The receptors shown here come from a man between 18 and 35 years old in good health.

V usage is TRBV7-2 and J usage is TRBJ1-4, with no clear D. The V gene's germline CDR1 is SGHTA and CDR2 FQGNSA. Trimming took 3 bases from V and 8 from J, leaving 7 bases between them. The CDR3 is made up of 12 amino acids. For the CDR3, the DNA is TGTGCCAGCAGCTTTTACGGCGAAAAACTGTTTTTT. This codes for CASSFYGEKLFF.

The genes are TRBV6-1 and TRBJ1-2; D call uncertain. Looked up from germline, CDR1 is MNHNS and CDR2 is SASEGT. V gave up 2 bases and J gave up 4 bases, with 14 bases separating them. The CDR3 is 15 amino acids. CDR3: CASSESGVGIYGYTF. Written as DNA, the CDR3 is TGTGCCAGCAGTGAATCCGGAGTAGGAATCTATGGCTACACCTTC.

This clone was found a few times. The chain joins TRBV7-2 to TRBJ1-4; D is possibly TRBD1 (6 bases). V was trimmed by 5 bases and J by 5 bases, leaving 12 bases between them. The CDR3 consists of 14 residues. From germline, CDR1 is SGHTA and CDR2 FQGNSA. In DNA form, the CDR3 reads TGTGCCAGCAGCCTCGGGGGCGGCAATGAAAAACTGTTTTTT. Its translation: CASSLGGGNEKLFF.

V usage is TRBV6-6 and J usage is TRBJ2-7, with 7 bases matching TRBD1. V was pared by 11 bases and J by 4 bases, with 8 bases of the junction left unmatched. Germline CDR1 is MNHNY and CDR2 is SVGAGI (reference sequence). The CDR3 has 12 residues. The CDR3 DNA reads TGTGCCGTGGGCCGGGACAGATACGAGCAGTACTTC. Protein: CAVGRDRYEQYF.

The chain is built from TRBV30 and TRBJ2-5, with 13 bases matching TRBD2. Trimming removed 1 base from V and 5 bases from J; junction bases left unmatched: 4. The germline CDR1 and CDR2 sequences are GTSNPN and SVGIG (reference sequence). There are 15 residues in the CDR3. CDR3 amino acids: CAWSAGTSGVETQYF. The CDR3, as DNA: TGTGCCTGGAGTGCCGGGACTAGCGGGGTTGAGACCCAGTACTTC.

This clone was seen only a few times. This chain links TRBV7-2 with TRBJ1-1, with D perhaps matching TRBD1 (6 bases). CDR3 length: 14 residues. V was trimmed by 3 bases and J by 4 bases, leaving 12 bases between them. Germline CDR1 SGHTA, CDR2 FQGNSA. The CDR3 DNA follows: TGTGCCAGCAGCTTTAGGGGAGGGGGCACTGAAGCTTTCTTT. Its protein product is CASSFRGGGTEAFF.

The chain uses TRBV6-1 and TRBJ1-2, with 8 bases matching TRBD1. J gave up 3 bases and V 4 bases, and 4 bases lay outside the gene matches. From germline, CDR1 is MNHNS and CDR2 SASEGT. This CDR3 is built from 14 residues. CDR3 sequence (DNA): TGTGCCAGCAGTGCCCCACAGGGGGACTATGGCTACACCTTC. It specifies CASSAPQGDYGYTF.

This clone has just one count. J is TRBJ2-5 and V is TRBV11-1; no reliable D call. Germline assignment: CDR1 SGHAT and CDR2 FQDESV (reference sequence). The ends were cut back, 1 base at V and 7 bases at J, with 10 bases in the middle. This CDR3 spans 13 amino acids. The CDR3 spells CASSLGFKGTQYF. The CDR3 DNA is TGTGCCAGCAGCTTAGGGTTTAAGGGGACCCAGTACTTC.

This rearrangement joins TRBV5-1 to TRBJ1-2; D not resolved. The CDR3 totals 14 residues. Deletions cut 0 bases from V and 4 bases from J, with 10 bases between. Germline V gives CDR1 SGHRS, CDR2 YFSETQ. DNA for the CDR3: TGCGCCAGCAGCTTGGAGATGTATACCTATGGCTACACCTTC. The encoded protein is CASSLEMYTYGYTF.

This chain joins TRBV4-1 and TRBJ1-3; unclear D gene. CDR1 and CDR2 (germline): MGHRA, YSYEKL. The CDR3 consists of 15 residues. V lost 3 bases to trimming and J lost 0 bases, with 9 bases between them. CDR3 loop: CASSQSQLSGNTIYF. Written as DNA, the CDR3 is TGCGCCAGCAGCCAGTCACAGCTCTCTGGAAACACCATATATTTT.

The chain couples TRBV19 to TRBJ2-2; D possibly corresponds to TRBD1 (6 bases). The germline V and J ends were trimmed by 0 bases and 5 bases, with 13 bases remaining between them. Germline V lookup: CDR1 LNHDA, CDR2 SQIVND (reference sequence). The CDR3 is made up of 16 amino acids. The CDR3 bases are TGTGCCAGTAGTATAGAGACAACAGGGCTAACCGGGGAGCTGTTTTTT. It is translated as CASSIETTGLTGELFF.

The V and J genes are TRBV7-9 and TRBJ1-1; tentative D call: TRBD1 (6 bases). CDR3 length: 14 amino acids. Germline CDR1 reads SEHNR; CDR2 reads FQNEAQ (reference sequence). V was pared by 0 bases and J by 5 bases, with 10 bases between. The CDR3 region is CASSLAWGATEAFF. CDR3 nucleotides: TGTGCCAGCAGCTTAGCCTGGGGGGCTACTGAAGCTTTCTTT. Variable domain in full (rest from reference TRBV7-9 and TRBJ1-1): DTGVSQNPRHKITKRGQNVTFRCDPISEHNRLYWYRQTLGQGPEFLTYFQNEAQLEKSRLLSDRFSAERPKGSFSTLEIQRTEQGDSAMYLCASSLAWGATEAFFGQGTRLTVV.

The rearrangement links TRBV5-1 to TRBJ2-5, with 10 bases matching TRBD1. Germline CDR1 is SGHRS and CDR2 is YFSETQ. V was clipped by 0 bases and J by 4 bases; unmatched bases: 3. The CDR3 covers 15 residues. This CDR3 is CASSLEGQGGETQYF. The CDR3 DNA follows: TGCGCCAGCAGCTTGGAAGGACAGGGGGGAGAGACCCAGTACTTC.

The chain has TRBV5-8 and TRBJ1-1, with D hard to call. Between the trimmed V and J ends, which lost 0 bases and 4 bases, there was a span of 10 bases. The CDR3 is 14 amino acids. The germline V gene has CDR1 SGHTS and CDR2 YDEGEE. For the CDR3, the DNA is TGTGCCAGCAGCTTGGGGGTCATCATCACTGAAGCTTTCTTT. Amino acids: CASSLGVIITEAFF.

This clone was detected only a few times. The J gene is TRBJ1-5, the V gene TRBV28; D is perhaps TRBD1 (6 bases). From germline, CDR1 is MDHEN and CDR2 SYDVKM. The V end lost 3 bases, the J end lost 1 base, and 13 bases lay between the germline ends. This CDR3 has 16 amino acids. The CDR3 region has the DNA TGTGCCAGCAGTTTCGGGTGGGGGGCGAGCAATCAGCCCCAGCATTTT. Translated: CASSFGWGASNQPQHF.

This clone was detected a few times. The chain has TRBV5-1 and TRBJ1-6; D uncertain. Per the germline V gene, CDR1 is SGHRS and CDR2 is YFSETQ. CDR3 length equals 16 residues. The V gene lost 0 bases and the J gene lost 7 bases, with 14 bases spanning the gap. CDR3 coding DNA: TGCGCCAGCAGCTTGGAAGGCACCCCGGCCAATTCACCCCTCCACTTT. Translated, it gives CASSLEGTPANSPLHF.

The chain's CDR3 is CAWSASNYGYTF. The CDR3 bases are TGTGCCTGGAGTGCTTCTAACTATGGCTACACCTTC. The chain couples TRBV30 to TRBJ1-2; the D is unclear. V was trimmed by 1 base and J by 0 bases, leaving 3 bases between them. CDR3 length: 12 residues. The germline CDR1 and CDR2 sequences are GTSNPN and SVGIG (reference sequence).

This rearrangement joins TRBV6-6 to TRBJ2-7, with D uncertain. The CDR3 is 13 amino acids. Trimming removed 6 bases at V and 0 bases at J, with 9 bases between. The germline V gene encodes CDR1 MNHNY and CDR2 SVGAGI (reference sequence). This CDR3 is CASSTRSSYEQYF. CDR3 DNA: TGTGCCAGCAGCACCCGGAGCTCCTACGAGCAGTACTTC.

This clone was detected only once. V is TRBV6-1 and J is TRBJ2-4; D is possibly TRBD1 (6 bases). The CDR3 length is 13 residues. Between the trimmed V and J ends, which lost 6 bases and 4 bases, there was a span of 10 bases. Germline CDR1 and CDR2: MNHNS and SASEGT. The DNA for the CDR3 is TGTGCCAGCAGGGACAGCCCAAAAAACATTCAGTACTTC. It translates to CASRDSPKNIQYF.

Points on this clone: The sample has other DNA sequences that encode this CDR3 too. The chain has TRBV14 and TRBJ1-1, with 7 bases lining up with TRBD1. This CDR3 is 13 amino acids long. The V segment lost 0 bases and the J segment 11 bases; nucleotides outside the gene matches: 6. Looked up from germline, CDR1 is SGHDN and CDR2 is FVKESK. The CDR3 nucleotides are TGTGCCAGCAGCCAAGACCTCCAGGGGGAGGCTTTCTTT. This encodes CASSQDLQGEAFF.

The chain carries TRBV5-1 and TRBJ2-2; D gene ambiguous. V was shortened by 0 bases and J by 8 bases, with 14 bases between the two germline ends. CDR3 size: 15 residues. Germline values: CDR1 SGHRS, CDR2 YFSETQ. Written as DNA, the CDR3 is TGCGCCAGCAGCTTGGGACTCCCCGATGGAGGGGAGCTGTTTTTT. This sequence encodes CASSLGLPDGGELFF.

V is TRBV5-4 and J is TRBJ2-2; perhaps D is TRBD1 or TRBD2 (6 bases each). The CDR3 runs 16 residues. From germline, CDR1 is SGHNT and CDR2 YYREEE (reference sequence). The V gene lost 2 bases and the J gene lost 0 bases, with 11 bases spanning the gap. CDR3 sequence (DNA): TGTGCCAGCAGCTTCGGGGGCGGAACGAACACCGGGGAGCTGTTTTTT. It translates to CASSFGGGTNTGELFF.

The chain links TRBV9 to TRBJ1-3; D is ambiguous. The CDR3 is 14 residues long. V lost 4 bases and J lost 0, with 8 bases in between. CDR1 is SGDLS and CDR2 is YYNGEE in the germline V gene. The CDR3 loop is CASSSFGSGNTIYF. In nucleotides, the CDR3 is TGTGCCAGCAGCTCGTTTGGCTCTGGAAACACCATATATTTT.